This T cell receptor (beta chain) was found in a study of shared clonotypes between healthy human individuals. About the study: A couple of women and a few men aged 18 to 49 served as donors. Study observations and caveats: Generation of non-shared clonotypes was less probable than generation of clonotypes shared by all four donors. What rarefaction showed was incomplete sorted-subset sequencing despite large depth.

Terminally differentiated effector memory CD45RA+ cells were left out of the naive CD8 fraction, which was CD45RO-negative and positively selected for CCR7. Within Nashville, Tennessee resided all donors, each a Caucasian adult. The repertoire was sequenced with immunoSEQ multiplex PCR; TCRdb's copy has only in-frame clones and lacks some. The top ten clones hold approximately 1.2% of a sample with about 2 million clones, approximately 94% of them seen once. The CDR3 contains 12 residues. The V gene's germline CDR1 is GTSNPN and CDR2 SVGIG (reference sequence). V was cut by 2 bases and J by 1 base, with 5 bases left in between. Regarding this clone: Its antigen remains unidentified. Other DNA sequences from this sample encode an identical CDR3 as well.

Sample: naive CD8+ T cells sorted from blood. V is TRBV30 and J is TRBJ1-1, with unresolved D. This TCR was recovered from a man younger than 35 in good health. The CDR3 reads CAWSLGNTEAFF. DNA of the CDR3: TGTGCCTGGAGTTTGGGGAACACTGAAGCTTTCTTT. The complete variable domain, with remaining parts taken from reference TRBV30 and TRBJ1-1, reads SQTIHQWPATLVQPVGSPLSLECTVEGTSNPNLYWYRQAAGRGLQLLFYSVGIGQISSEVPQNLSASRPQDRQFILSSKKLLLSDSGFYLCAWSLGNTEAFFGQGTRLTVV.